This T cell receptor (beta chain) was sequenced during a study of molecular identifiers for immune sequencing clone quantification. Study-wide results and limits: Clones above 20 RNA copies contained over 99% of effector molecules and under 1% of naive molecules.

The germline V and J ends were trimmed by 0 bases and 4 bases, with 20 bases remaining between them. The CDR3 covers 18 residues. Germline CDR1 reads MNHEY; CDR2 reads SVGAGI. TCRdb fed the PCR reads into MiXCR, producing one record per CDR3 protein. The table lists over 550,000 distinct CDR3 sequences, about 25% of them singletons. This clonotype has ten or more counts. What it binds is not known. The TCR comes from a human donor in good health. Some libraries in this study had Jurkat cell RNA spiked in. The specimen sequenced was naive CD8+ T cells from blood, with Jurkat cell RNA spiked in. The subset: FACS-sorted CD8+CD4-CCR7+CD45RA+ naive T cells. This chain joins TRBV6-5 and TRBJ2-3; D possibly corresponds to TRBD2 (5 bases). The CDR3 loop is CASSYSIAGIHFSDTQYF. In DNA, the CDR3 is TGTGCCAGCAGTTACTCGATTGCGGGTATCCATTTTTCAGATACGCAGTATTTT.